The 16 T cell receptor beta chains below come from one sample, sequenced in a study of OX40 agonist ivuxolimab in advanced cancers. TCRdb's copy holds only in-frame clones and misses some; the assay was immunoSEQ multiplex PCR. This repertoire shows around 43,000 clones, roughly nine tenths found once; its top ten account for about 13%. Sequencing was performed on CD4+ or CD8+ T cells sorted from blood, taken in a trial of the OX40 agonist ivuxolimab. These receptors all come from an adult with an advanced solid tumor such as melanoma, head and neck, liver or kidney cancer.

CDR3 amino acids: CASSSHPGTGNTEAFF. The CDR3 DNA sequence: TGTGCCAGCAGCTCGCACCCCGGGACAGGGAACACTGAAGCTTTCTTT. V is TRBV11-2 and J is TRBJ1-1; 8 positions match TRBD1. Germline trimming cut 4 bases from V and 1 base from J; bases unmatched to any gene: 8. CDR3 length: 16 amino acids. The germline CDR1 and CDR2 sequences are SGHAT and FQNNGV.

The chain couples TRBV27 to TRBJ2-2; unclear D gene. With 2 bases removed from V and 7 bases from J, the gap between germline ends came to 11 bases. CDR1 and CDR2 from the germline V gene are MNHEY and SMNVEV (reference sequence). The CDR3 length is 14 residues. DNA for the CDR3: TGTGCCAGCAGTTTAGTTTCGGGTAGCGGGGAGCTGTTTTTT. Translation gives CASSLVSGSGELFF.

The V call is TRBV6-1, the J call TRBJ1-2; the D gene is possibly TRBD1 (6 bases). The CDR3 length is 15 residues. V was trimmed by 7 bases and J by 8 bases, leaving 23 bases between them. Germline values: CDR1 MNHNS, CDR2 SASEGT. The CDR3 DNA follows: TGTGCCAGCAAGCCAACAGGGTCGCCCCTTGAAGGCTACACCTTC. Translated, it gives CASKPTGSPLEGYTF.

The chain carries TRBV25-1 and TRBJ1-3; the D gene is possibly TRBD1 (5 bases). Between the trimmed V and J ends, which lost 8 bases and 5 bases, there was a span of 13 bases. Per the germline V gene, CDR1 is MGHDK and CDR2 is SYGVNS. CDR3 length: 13 residues. The CDR3 DNA reads TGTGCCAGCGCGTGGGACCCTAGAAACACCATATATTTT. This translates into CASAWDPRNTIYF.

This clone was observed once. The chain employs TRBV19 and TRBJ2-1, with a weak D call TRBD2 (5 bases). V was shortened by 5 bases and J by 3 bases, with 14 bases between the two germline ends. There are 15 residues in the CDR3. The germline CDR1 and CDR2 sequences are LNHDA and SQIVND (reference sequence). The CDR3 region has the DNA TGTGCCAGTAGTCCAAGTGCCGGGGACTACAATGAGCAGTTCTTC. It yields the protein CASSPSAGDYNEQFF.

As regards this clone: Other DNA sequences in the sample encode the same CDR3. The chain links TRBV5-6 to TRBJ2-5; 8 bases match TRBD1. The DNA end favors TRBJ2-7, so the J call may be wrong. Germline CDR1 SGHDT, CDR2 YYEEEE. There are 15 residues in the CDR3. The CDR3 nucleotides read TGTGCCAGCAGCTTGGAACAGGGGGTTTCCTACGAGCAGTACTTC. Protein sequence: CASSLEQGVSYEQYF.

This clone was seen a handful of times. The chain carries TRBV13 and TRBJ1-4; 9 bases are a match to TRBD1. The V gene's germline CDR1 is PRHDT and CDR2 FYEKMQ (reference sequence). V gave up 5 bases and J gave up 8 bases; unmatched junction bases: 9. CDR3 length: 15 amino acids. CDR3 DNA sequence: TGTGCCAGCAGCCCCCCGGGACAGGGTTACGAAAAACTGTTTTTT. This codes for CASSPPGQGYEKLFF.

This clone has more than one count but fewer than ten. The genes are TRBV7-3 and TRBJ2-3, with a weak D call TRBD2 (6 bases). The germline gives CDR1 SGHTA, CDR2 FQGTGA. The V end was cut by 4 bases, the J end by 4 bases, with 12 bases between. The CDR3 totals 14 residues. The DNA of the CDR3 is TGTGCCAGCAGCTCAGTGGGGGGAGCAGATACGCAGTATTTT. Encoded protein: CASSSVGGADTQYF.

The chain joins TRBV9 to TRBJ2-7; D remains unclear. Trimming took off 0 bases at V and 4 bases at J, with 11 bases between the two ends. This CDR3 region has 14 residues. Germline V gives CDR1 SGDLS, CDR2 YYNGEE. CDR3 in amino acids: CASSVEDAPYEQYF. CDR3 sequence (DNA): TGTGCCAGCAGCGTAGAGGATGCTCCTTACGAGCAGTACTTC.

This sequence joins TRBV6-5 and TRBJ2-7, with 8 bases lining up with TRBD2. CDR1 MNHEY and CDR2 SVGAGI come from the germline V gene. The junction had 8 bases not matched to a gene; V was cut back by 5 bases and J by 5 bases. The CDR3 is 14 residues long. The CDR3: CASSRSGGGDEQYF. The CDR3 DNA follows: TGTGCCAGCAGTCGGAGCGGGGGAGGTGACGAGCAGTACTTC.

The J gene is TRBJ1-1, the V gene TRBV9; the D gene is possibly TRBD1 (5 bases). The CDR3 sequence is 14 residues long. From germline, CDR1 is SGDLS and CDR2 YYNGEE. Trimming cost V 0 bases and J 3 bases, with 9 bases left between them. The CDR3 is CASSVAGEDTEAFF. The DNA for the CDR3 is TGTGCCAGCAGCGTAGCGGGGGAGGACACTGAAGCTTTCTTT.

This clone was seen only a few times. The chain carries TRBV6-1 and TRBJ2-3; a possible D gene is TRBD1 (6 bases). The CDR3 contains 16 residues. V lost 2 bases, J lost 4 bases, and 16 bases lay in between. Germline CDR1 is MNHNS and CDR2 is SASEGT. The CDR3 DNA is TGTGCCAGCAGTGAATATGGGGGCAACGGGCCAGATACGCAGTATTTT. The encoded protein is CASSEYGGNGPDTQYF.

The chain uses TRBV7-8 and TRBJ2-3, with 9 positions matching TRBD2. The J segment lost 3 bases and the V segment lost 0 bases, leaving 7 bases of the junction unmatched. Germline CDR1 reads SGHVS; CDR2 reads FQNEAQ. The CDR3 has 17 amino acids. The CDR3 is CASSLAAGGTRTDTQYF. The CDR3 DNA sequence: TGTGCCAGCAGCTTAGCGGCGGGGGGGACAAGGACAGATACGCAGTATTTT.

The J gene is TRBJ1-4, the V gene TRBV13; D not certain. Trimming cost V 1 base and J 5 bases, with 5 bases left between them. CDR3 length equals 13 residues. The germline gives CDR1 PRHDT, CDR2 FYEKMQ (reference sequence). CDR3 DNA sequence: TGTGCCAGCAGCTTAGTGGTAAATGAAAAACTGTTTTTT. Protein product: CASSLVVNEKLFF.

The chain is built from TRBV4-2 and TRBJ2-3; weak D call: TRBD1 (5 bases). Germline CDR1 and CDR2: LGHNA and YNFKEQ. The CDR3 is 14 amino acids. V was pared by 0 bases and J by 4 bases, with 8 bases between. The CDR3 reads CASSQEAGPDTQYF. Written as DNA, the CDR3 is TGTGCCAGCAGCCAAGAAGCAGGGCCAGATACGCAGTATTTT.

Judged by abundance, this clone is medium-sized. The rearrangement uses TRBV27 and TRBJ1-6; TRBD1 is a possible D gene (5 bases). Trimming removed 5 bases from V and 8 bases from J, with 13 bases in between. Germline CDR1 MNHEY, CDR2 SMNVEV (reference sequence). CDR3 length: 14 residues. The CDR3 nucleotides read TGTGCCAGCAGTGTAAGGGGCACAGATTCACCCCTCCACTTT. Its translation is CASSVRGTDSPLHF.